This T cell receptor beta chain was sequenced in a study of blood T cell repertoires in COVID-19. On the study more broadly: From the United States, Italy and Spain came samples of acute and convalescent COVID-19. In each case, the material was cDNA or gDNA derived from T cells, B-cell-depleted T cells, or PBMCs.

Germline CDR1 and CDR2: PRHDT and FYEKMQ (reference sequence). The CDR3 sequence is 16 residues long. V shed 4 bases, J shed 4 bases, and the junction held 12 bases outside the gene matches. In the original processing: Amplification with reference gene primers provided the estimates of nucleated cell counts. The repertoire was sequenced with immunoSEQ multiplex PCR; TCRdb's copy has only in-frame clones and lacks some. V and J calls and clone size are copied from that table; D and trimming were computed from the DNA. The profile shows some 220,000 clones, approximately 90% of them singletons. The clonotype comes from a woman under 30 who had recovered from COVID-19. The sequenced material came from peripheral blood. The chain combines TRBV13 with TRBJ1-2, with 7 bases that match TRBD1. CDR3: CASSSDFKTGSYGYTF. The CDR3 DNA sequence: TGTGCCAGCAGCTCGGATTTCAAGACAGGGAGCTATGGCTACACCTTC.